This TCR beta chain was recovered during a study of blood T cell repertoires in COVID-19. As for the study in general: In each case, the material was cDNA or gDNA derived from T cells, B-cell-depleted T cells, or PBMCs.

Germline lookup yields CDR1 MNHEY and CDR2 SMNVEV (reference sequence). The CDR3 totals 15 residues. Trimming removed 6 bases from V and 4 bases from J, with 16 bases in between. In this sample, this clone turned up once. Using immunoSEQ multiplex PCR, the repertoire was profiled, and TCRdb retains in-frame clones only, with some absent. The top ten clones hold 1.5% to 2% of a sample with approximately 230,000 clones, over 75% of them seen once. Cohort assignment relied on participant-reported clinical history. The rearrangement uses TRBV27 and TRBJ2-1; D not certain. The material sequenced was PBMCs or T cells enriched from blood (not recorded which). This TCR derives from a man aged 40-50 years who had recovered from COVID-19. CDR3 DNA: TGTGCCAGCAGGCCGAGTTCCTTTCTTTACAATGAGCAGTTCTTC. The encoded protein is CASRPSSFLYNEQFF.